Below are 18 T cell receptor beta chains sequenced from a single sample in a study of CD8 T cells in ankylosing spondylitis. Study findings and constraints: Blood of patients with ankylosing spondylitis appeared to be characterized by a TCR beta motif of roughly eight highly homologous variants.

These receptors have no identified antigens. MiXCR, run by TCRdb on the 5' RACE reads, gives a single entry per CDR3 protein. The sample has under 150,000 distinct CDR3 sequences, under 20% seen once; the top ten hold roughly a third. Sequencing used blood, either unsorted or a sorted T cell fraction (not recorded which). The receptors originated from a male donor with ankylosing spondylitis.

Here the CDR3 reads CSVSWANVLTF. CDR3 nucleotides: TGCAGCGTTAGTTGGGCCAACGTCCTGACTTTC. This chain links TRBV29-1 with TRBJ2-6; no definite D call. Per germline, CDR1 SQVTM and CDR2 ANQGSEA. The CDR3 runs to 11 residues. With 5 bases removed from V and 5 bases from J, the gap between germline ends came to 4 bases.

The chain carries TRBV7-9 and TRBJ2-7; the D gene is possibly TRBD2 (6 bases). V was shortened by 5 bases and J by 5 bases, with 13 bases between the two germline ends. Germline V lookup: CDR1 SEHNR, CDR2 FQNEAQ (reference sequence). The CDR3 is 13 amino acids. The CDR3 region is CASSDRGYHEQYF. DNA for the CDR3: TGTGCCAGCAGCGACCGGGGGTACCACGAGCAGTACTTC.

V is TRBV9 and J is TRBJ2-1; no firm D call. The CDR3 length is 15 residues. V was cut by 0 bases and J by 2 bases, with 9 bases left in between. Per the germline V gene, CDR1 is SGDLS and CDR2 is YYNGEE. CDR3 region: CASSVEGSTYNEQFF. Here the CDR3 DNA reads TGTGCCAGCAGCGTAGAGGGCAGTACCTACAATGAGCAGTTCTTC.

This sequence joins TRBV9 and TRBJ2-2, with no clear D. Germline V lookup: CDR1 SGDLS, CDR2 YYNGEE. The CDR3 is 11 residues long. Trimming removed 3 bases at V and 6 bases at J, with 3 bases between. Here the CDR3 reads CASSGAGELFF. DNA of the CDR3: TGTGCCAGCAGCGGGGCCGGGGAGCTGTTTTTT.

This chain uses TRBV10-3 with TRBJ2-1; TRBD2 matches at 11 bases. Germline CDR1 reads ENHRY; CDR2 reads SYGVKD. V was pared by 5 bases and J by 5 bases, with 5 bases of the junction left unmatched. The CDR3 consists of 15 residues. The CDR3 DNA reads TGTGCCATCAGTTTGACTAGCGGGAATAACAATGAGCAGTTCTTC. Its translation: CAISLTSGNNNEQFF.

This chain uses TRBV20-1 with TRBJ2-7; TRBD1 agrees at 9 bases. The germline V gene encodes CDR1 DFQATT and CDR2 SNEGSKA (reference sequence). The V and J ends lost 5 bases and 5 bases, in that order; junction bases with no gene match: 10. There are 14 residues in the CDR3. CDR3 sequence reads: CSAVNRDRAHEQYF. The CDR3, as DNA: TGCAGTGCTGTTAACCGGGACAGGGCCCACGAGCAGTACTTC.

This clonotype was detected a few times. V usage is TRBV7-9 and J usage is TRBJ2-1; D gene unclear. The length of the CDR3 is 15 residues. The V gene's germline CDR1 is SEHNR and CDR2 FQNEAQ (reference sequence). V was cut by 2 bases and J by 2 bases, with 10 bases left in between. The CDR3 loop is CASSLRERPYNEQFF. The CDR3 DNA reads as TGTGCCAGCAGCTTACGAGAAAGGCCCTACAATGAGCAGTTCTTC.

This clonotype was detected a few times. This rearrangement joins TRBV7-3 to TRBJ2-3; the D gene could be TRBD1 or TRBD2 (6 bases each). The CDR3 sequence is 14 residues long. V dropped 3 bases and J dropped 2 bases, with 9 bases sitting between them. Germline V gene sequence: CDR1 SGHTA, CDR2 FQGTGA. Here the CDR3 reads CASSLRDITDTQYF. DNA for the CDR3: TGTGCCAGCAGCTTGCGGGACATCACAGATACGCAGTATTTT. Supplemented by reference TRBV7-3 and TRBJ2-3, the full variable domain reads GAGVSQTPSNKVTEKGKYVELRCDPISGHTALYWYRQSLGQGPEFLIYFQGTGAADDSGLPNDRFFAVRPEGSVSTLKIQRTERGDSAVYLCASSLRDITDTQYFGPGTRLTVL.

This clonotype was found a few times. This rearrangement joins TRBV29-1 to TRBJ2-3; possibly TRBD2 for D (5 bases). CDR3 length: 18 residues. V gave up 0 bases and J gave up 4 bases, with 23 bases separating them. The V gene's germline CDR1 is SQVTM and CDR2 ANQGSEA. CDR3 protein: CSVEDEVGGNPEADTQYF. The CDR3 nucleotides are TGCAGCGTTGAAGACGAGGTGGGTGGAAACCCGGAGGCAGATACGCAGTATTTT.

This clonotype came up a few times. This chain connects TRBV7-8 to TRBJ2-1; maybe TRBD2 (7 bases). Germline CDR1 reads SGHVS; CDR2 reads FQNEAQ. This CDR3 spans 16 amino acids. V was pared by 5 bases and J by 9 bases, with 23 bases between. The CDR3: CASSQGTTPRWGEQFF. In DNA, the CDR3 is TGTGCCAGCAGCCAGGGGACTACCCCACGGTGGGGTGAGCAGTTCTTC.

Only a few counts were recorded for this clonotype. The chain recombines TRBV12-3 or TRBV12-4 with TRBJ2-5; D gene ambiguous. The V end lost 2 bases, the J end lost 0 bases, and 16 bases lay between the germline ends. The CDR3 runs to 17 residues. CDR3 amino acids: CASSLFGANGDQETQYF. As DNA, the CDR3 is TGTGCCAGCAGTTTATTCGGCGCGAACGGAGACCAAGAGACCCAGTACTTC.

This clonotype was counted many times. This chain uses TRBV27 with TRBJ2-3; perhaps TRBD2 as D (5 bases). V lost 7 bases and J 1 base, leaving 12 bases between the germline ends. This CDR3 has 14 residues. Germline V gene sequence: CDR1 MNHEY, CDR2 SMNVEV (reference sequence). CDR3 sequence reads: CASTTRSRTDTQYF. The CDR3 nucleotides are TGTGCCAGCACCACTAGATCCCGCACAGATACGCAGTATTTT.

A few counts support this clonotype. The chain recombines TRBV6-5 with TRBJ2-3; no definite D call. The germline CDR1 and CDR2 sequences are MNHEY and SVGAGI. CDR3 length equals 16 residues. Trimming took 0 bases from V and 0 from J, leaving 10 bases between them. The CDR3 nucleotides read TGTGCCAGCAGTTACTCTAGCCTACTTAGCACAGATACGCAGTATTTT. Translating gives CASSYSSLLSTDTQYF.

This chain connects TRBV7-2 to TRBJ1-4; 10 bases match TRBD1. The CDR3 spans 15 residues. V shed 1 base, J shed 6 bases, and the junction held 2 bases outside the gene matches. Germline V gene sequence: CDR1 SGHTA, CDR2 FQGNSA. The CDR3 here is CASSLGGTGDEKLFF. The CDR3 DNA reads TGTGCCAGCAGCTTAGGGGGGACAGGGGATGAAAAACTGTTTTTT. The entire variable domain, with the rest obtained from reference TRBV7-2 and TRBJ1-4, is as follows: GAGVSQSPSNKVTEKGKDVELRCDPISGHTALYWYRQSLGQGLEFLIYFQGNSAPDKSGLPSDRFSAERTGGSVSTLTIQRTQQEDSAVYLCASSLGGTGDEKLFFGSGTQLSVL.

CDR3 residues: CASSQDPQTYEQYF. The CDR3 nucleotides read TGCGCCAGCAGCCAAGATCCCCAGACCTACGAGCAGTACTTC. The chain employs TRBV4-1 and TRBJ2-7; D uncertain. Germline V lookup: CDR1 MGHRA, CDR2 YSYEKL. Trimming stripped 0 bases from V and 2 bases from J, with 8 bases between. This CDR3 region has 14 residues.

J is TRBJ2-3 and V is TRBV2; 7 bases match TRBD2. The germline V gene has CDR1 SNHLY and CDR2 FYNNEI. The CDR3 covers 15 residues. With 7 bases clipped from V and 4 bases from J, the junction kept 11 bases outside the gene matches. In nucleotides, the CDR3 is TGTGCCAGCATCGAGTCCGGCGGGAGTGCAGATACGCAGTATTTT. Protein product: CASIESGGSADTQYF.

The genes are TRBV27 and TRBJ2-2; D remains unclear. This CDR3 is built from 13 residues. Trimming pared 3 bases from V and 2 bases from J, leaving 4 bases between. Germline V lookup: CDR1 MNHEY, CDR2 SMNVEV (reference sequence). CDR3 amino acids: CASSFPNTGELFF. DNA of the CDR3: TGTGCCAGCAGTTTCCCTAACACCGGGGAGCTGTTTTTT.

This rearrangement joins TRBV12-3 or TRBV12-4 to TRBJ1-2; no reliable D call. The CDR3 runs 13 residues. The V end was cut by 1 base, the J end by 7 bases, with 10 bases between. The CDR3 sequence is CASSLVVGFGYTF. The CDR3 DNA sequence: TGTGCCAGCAGTTTAGTAGTCGGGTTTGGCTACACCTTC.